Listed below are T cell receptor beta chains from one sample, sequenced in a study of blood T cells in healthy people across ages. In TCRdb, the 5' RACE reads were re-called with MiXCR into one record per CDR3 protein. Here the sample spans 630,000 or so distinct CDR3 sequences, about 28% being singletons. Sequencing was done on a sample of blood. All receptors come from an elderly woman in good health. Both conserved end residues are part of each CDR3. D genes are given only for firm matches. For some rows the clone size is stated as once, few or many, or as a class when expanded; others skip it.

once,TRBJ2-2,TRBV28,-,CASSSAPRGGAGELFF,TGTGCCAGCAGTTCCGCACCGAGGGGGGGGGCCGGGGAGCTGTTTTTT
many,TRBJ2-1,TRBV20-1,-,CSASGERSSYNEQFF,TGCAGTGCTAGCGGTGAGCGAAGCTCCTACAATGAGCAGTTCTTC
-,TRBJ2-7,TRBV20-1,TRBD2,CSTKGEWSGRTSYEQYF,TGCAGTACTAAGGGGGAATGGAGCGGGAGGACGTCCTACGAGCAGTACTTC
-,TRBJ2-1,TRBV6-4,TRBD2,CASSGLAGTGEQFF,TGTGCCAGCAGTGGACTAGCGGGGACTGGTGAGCAGTTCTTC
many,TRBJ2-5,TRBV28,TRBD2,CASSLLLAGGETQYF,TGTGCCAGCAGTTTATTACTAGCGGGGGGAGAGACCCAGTACTTC
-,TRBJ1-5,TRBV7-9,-,CASSPAAPDQPQHF,TGTGCCAGCAGCCCGGCGGCACCCGATCAGCCCCAGCATTTT
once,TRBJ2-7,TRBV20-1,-,CSASPSAGGRTYEQYF,TGCAGTGCTAGTCCAAGCGCAGGTGGCAGAACCTACGAGCAGTACTTC
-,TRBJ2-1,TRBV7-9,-,CAAGGGETYNEQFF,TGTGCCGCGGGCGGGGGCGAAACCTACAATGAGCAGTTCTTC
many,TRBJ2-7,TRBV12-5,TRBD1,CACQGADSYEQYF,TGTGCTTGTCAGGGGGCCGACTCCTACGAGCAGTACTTC
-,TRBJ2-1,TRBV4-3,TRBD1,CASSPSWTGGYNEQFF,TGCGCCAGCAGCCCCTCTTGGACAGGGGGATACAATGAGCAGTTCTTC
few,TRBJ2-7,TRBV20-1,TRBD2,CSARVAGGYSYNEQYF,TGCAGTGCTAGAGTTGCGGGGGGATACTCCTACAATGAGCAGTACTTC
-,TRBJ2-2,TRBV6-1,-,CAGSEAPGVTGELFF,TGTGCCGGCAGTGAAGCGCCAGGGGTCACCGGGGAGCTGTTTTTT
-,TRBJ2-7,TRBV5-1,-,CASSWGRAGPYEQYF,TGCGCCAGCAGCTGGGGAAGGGCAGGTCCCTACGAGCAGTACTTC
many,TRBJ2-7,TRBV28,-,CASSATGFSYEQYF,TGTGCCAGCAGTGCGACGGGGTTCTCCTACGAGCAGTACTTC
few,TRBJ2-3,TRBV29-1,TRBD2,CSVTGLAGGGDTQYF,TGCAGCGTTACGGGACTAGCGGGGGGTGGAGATACGCAGTATTTT
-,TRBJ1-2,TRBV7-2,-,CASNAASGYGYTF,TGTGCCAGCAACGCCGCTTCGGGCTATGGCTACACCTTC
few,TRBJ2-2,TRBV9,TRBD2,CASSVLTSGFNTGELFF,TGTGCCAGCAGCGTGTTGACTAGCGGCTTTAACACCGGGGAGCTGTTTTTT
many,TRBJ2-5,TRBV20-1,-,CSARVPPSARLETQYF,TGCAGTGCTAGAGTCCCCCCCAGCGCGAGGTTAGAGACCCAGTACTTC
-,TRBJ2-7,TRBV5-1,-,CASSLAGDDEQYF,TGCGCCAGCAGCTTGGCAGGGGACGACGAGCAGTACTTC
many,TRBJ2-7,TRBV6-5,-,CASSYGPSYEQYF,TGTGCCAGCAGTTACGGACCGTCCTACGAGCAGTACTTC
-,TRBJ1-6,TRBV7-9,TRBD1,CASRRDSKNSPLHF,TGTGCCAGCAGGCGGGACAGTAAAAATTCACCCCTCCACTTT
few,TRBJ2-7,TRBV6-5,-,CASSYGSSYKQYF,TGTGCCAGCAGTTATGGTAGCTCCTACAAGCAGTACTTC
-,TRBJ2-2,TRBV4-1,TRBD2,CASSQGGLAGVGTGELFF,TGCGCCAGCAGCCAAGGGGGACTAGCGGGAGTGGGGACCGGGGAGCTGTTTTTT
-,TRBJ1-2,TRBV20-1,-,CSADQINYGYTF,TGCAGTGCTGACCAGATTAACTATGGCTACACCTTC
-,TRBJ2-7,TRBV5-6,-,CASSLDRVHDEQYF,TGTGCCAGCAGCTTGGACAGGGTTCACGACGAGCAGTACTTC
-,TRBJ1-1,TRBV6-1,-,CASSDDRSGNTEAFF,TGTGCCAGCAGTGACGACAGGTCGGGGAACACTGAAGCTTTCTTT
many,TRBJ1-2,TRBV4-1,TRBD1,CASSLRTGGNYGYTF,TGCGCCAGCAGCCTACGGACAGGAGGCAACTATGGCTACACCTTC
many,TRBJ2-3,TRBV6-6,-,CASDPGTLLNADTQYF,TGTGCCAGCGATCCCGGGACCCTACTGAACGCAGATACGCAGTATTTT
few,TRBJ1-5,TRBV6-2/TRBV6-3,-,CASSYSISNQPQHF,TGTGCCAGCAGTTACTCGATAAGCAATCAGCCCCAGCATTTT
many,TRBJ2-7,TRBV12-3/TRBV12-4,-,CASSPGPRYEQYF,TGTGCCAGCAGCCCGGGACCGCGCTACGAGCAGTACTTC
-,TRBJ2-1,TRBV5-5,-,CASSLEAGNIWEQFF,TGTGCCAGCAGCTTGGAGGCAGGGAATATATGGGAGCAGTTCTTC
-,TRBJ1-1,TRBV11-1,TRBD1,CASSPTTGQTEAFF,TGTGCCAGCAGCCCGACGACAGGGCAGACTGAAGCTTTCTTT
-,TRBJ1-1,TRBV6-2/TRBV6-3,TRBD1,CASGDRGGNTEAFF,TGTGCCAGCGGGGACAGGGGAGGCAACACTGAAGCTTTCTTT
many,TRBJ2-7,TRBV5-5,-,CASSLKGNEQYF,TGTGCCAGCAGCTTGAAGGGGAACGAGCAGTACTTC
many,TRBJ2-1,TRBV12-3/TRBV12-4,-,CASSLSMSNEQFF,TGTGCCAGCAGTTTAAGTATGTCCAATGAGCAGTTCTTC
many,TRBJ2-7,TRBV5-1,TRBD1,CASSLGGQGPEQYF,TGCGCCAGCAGCTTGGGAGGACAGGGCCCTGAGCAGTACTTC
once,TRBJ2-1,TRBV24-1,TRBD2,CATSDGGSSPHNEQFF,TGTGCCACCAGTGACGGGGGGAGTTCCCCTCACAATGAGCAGTTCTTC
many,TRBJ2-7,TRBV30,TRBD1,CAWTGQSYEQYF,TGTGCCTGGACGGGACAGTCCTACGAGCAGTACTTC
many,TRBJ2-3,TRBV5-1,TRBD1,CASSLAPQGVSTDTQYF,TGCGCCAGCAGCTTGGCCCCCCAGGGGGTAAGCACAGATACGCAGTATTTT
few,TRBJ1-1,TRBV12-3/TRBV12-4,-,CASSDRGGAFF,TGTGCCAGCAGCGACCGGGGCGGGGCTTTCTTT